Sequencing of this TCR beta chain was carried out in a study of vaccination effects on CD4 cells after COVID-19. Antigen-specific CD4+ T cells were first expanded with viral peptide pools by the ViraFEST assay and only then sequenced. Subsequent to less than twelve days of culture, CD4+ T cells were isolated. None of these healthy vaccinees had been infected with SARS-CoV-2 before vaccination. A few million PBMC per well were cultured with around 10 IU/ml IL-2 and approximately 9.1 ug/ml peptides. With regard to this clone: The antigen remains undetermined.

Germline V gives CDR1 MNHEY, CDR2 SVGAGI. The length of the CDR3 is 11 residues. The ends were cut back, 7 bases at V and 3 bases at J, with 7 bases in the middle. Findings and limits, study-wide: The study found that only 1 of 255 vaccine-induced clones from healthy vaccinees cross-reacted with common cold coronaviruses. Late post-vaccination, clones induced by infection and those induced by vaccine underwent marked clonal contraction.

The table came from immunoSEQ multiplex PCR; TCRdb's copy has only in-frame clones and leaves some out. The sample comprises tens of thousands of clones, under 85% of which are singletons, and 2.5% to 3% rests with the top ten. The V call is TRBV6-5, the J call TRBJ2-7; the D is unclear. The source material was CD4+ T cells from PBMCs cultured with HCoV-NL63 spike peptides, sampled before COVID-19 vaccination. The receptor's source is a human donor who received a COVID-19 vaccine. The CDR3 coding sequence is TGTGCCAGCATGTGGCTCTACGAGCAGTACGTC. Translation: CASMWLYEQYV.